This paragraph covers one T cell receptor (beta chain) sequence. An end of the junction differs from the germline gene, which may be a read error. The sample originates from a study of blood T cell repertoires in COVID-19. Only in-frame clones appear in the TCRdb table, and some are missing; sequencing was by immunoSEQ multiplex PCR. Of 350,000 to 400,000 clones listed, 88% are singletons. The germline V gene has CDR1 SGDLS and CDR2 YYNGEE. The length of the CDR3 is 15 residues. Participants were aged 18 to 89 years, lived in about two dozen US areas, and enrolled virtually. Cohorts were assigned according to the clinical history that participants reported.

The TCR originated in a woman under 40 with acute COVID-19. The rearrangement joins TRBV9 to TRBJ2-3; a possible D gene is TRBD1 (7 bases). The sample comprised PBMCs or T cells enriched from blood (not recorded which). The CDR3 DNA reads as TGTGCCGGCAGCGTAGGGGGCGGGGGCACAGATACGCAGTATTTT. It is translated as CAGSVGGGGTDTQYF.